The 10 T cell receptor beta chains below all came from one sample that was sequenced in a study of regulatory dendritic cells for organ transplantation. Measured with immunoSEQ multiplex PCR; TCRdb has only the in-frame clones, and not every one. The sample yields approximately 35,000 clones, roughly nine tenths seen once. Sequenced sample: naive CD4+ T cells from blood. Stated subset: CD45RA+ naive T cells. The receptor set was obtained from a human donor in good health.

This clone has a single count. The chain joins TRBV28 to TRBJ1-4; no definite D call. In germline, CDR1 is MDHEN, CDR2 SYDVKM. Trimming stripped 10 bases from V and 8 bases from J, with 17 bases between. The CDR3 loop spans 13 amino acids. In nucleotides, the CDR3 is TGTGCCATAAAAACAGAGTCTGTCGAAAAACTGTTTTTT. Translated, it gives CAIKTESVEKLFF.

The chain joins TRBV7-8 to TRBJ1-2; D remains unclear. Germline CDR1 SGHVS, CDR2 FQNEAQ. The CDR3 runs 14 residues. Trimming removed 1 base from V and 0 bases from J, with 6 bases in between. The CDR3 sequence: CASSLVETNYGYTF. The DNA for the CDR3 is TGTGCCAGCAGCTTAGTAGAAACTAACTATGGCTACACCTTC.

This rearrangement joins TRBV5-1 to TRBJ2-7, with 7 bases fitting TRBD1. There are 15 residues in the CDR3. Germline V gives CDR1 SGHRS, CDR2 YFSETQ. V lost 0 bases to trimming and J lost 7 bases; unmatched junction nucleotides: 10. CDR3 nucleotide sequence: TGCGCCAGCAGCTTGGAAGGGGGCGTTTGGCAAGAGCAGTACTTC. Translation: CASSLEGGVWQEQYF.

This clone showed up just once. The rearrangement joins TRBV5-1 to TRBJ2-3, with 10 bases that match TRBD2. V was clipped by 1 base and J by 3 bases; unmatched bases: 5. This CDR3 comprises 16 residues. The germline V gene has CDR1 SGHRS and CDR2 YFSETQ. The CDR3 protein is CASSLKSGRVTDTQYF. CDR3 nucleotides: TGCGCCAGCAGCTTGAAGAGCGGGAGGGTAACAGATACGCAGTATTTT.

This chain joins TRBV6-1 and TRBJ1-5, with D maybe TRBD1 (5 bases). This CDR3 has 14 amino acids. V lost 7 bases to trimming and J lost 0 bases, with 10 bases between them. In germline, CDR1 is MNHNS, CDR2 SASEGT. The CDR3 nucleotides are TGTGCCAGCAAATGGGACTTTAGCAATCAGCCCCAGCATTTT. Residues: CASKWDFSNQPQHF.

The chain has TRBV9 and TRBJ2-3; D remains unclear. In germline, CDR1 is SGDLS, CDR2 YYNGEE. CDR3 size: 13 residues. V lost 0 bases, J lost 2 bases, and 4 bases lay in between. CDR3 sequence (DNA): TGTGCCAGCAGCGTAGAGTTCACAGATACGCAGTATTTT. This translates into CASSVEFTDTQYF.

The chain employs TRBV19 and TRBJ1-2; no clear D gene. CDR3 length: 14 residues. Germline V gives CDR1 LNHDA, CDR2 SQIVND (reference sequence). V shed 5 bases and J shed 0 bases, with 10 bases lying between them. The CDR3 spells CASSLTPSNYGYTF. CDR3 DNA sequence: TGTGCCAGTAGTCTAACACCGTCTAACTATGGCTACACCTTC.

V gene TRBV7-8 combines with J gene TRBJ1-5, with TRBD1 matching over 7 bases. Germline V gene data show CDR1 as SGHVS and CDR2 as FQNEAQ. Trimming removed 5 bases from V and 3 bases from J; junction bases left unmatched: 7. The CDR3 sequence is 15 residues long. Here the CDR3 reads CASSPRDSLNQPQHF. For the CDR3, the DNA is TGTGCCAGCAGCCCACGGGACAGCCTCAATCAGCCCCAGCATTTT.

This chain joins TRBV30 and TRBJ2-7, with D perhaps matching TRBD1 or TRBD2 (5 bases each). The CDR3 covers 16 residues. CDR1 is GTSNPN and CDR2 is SVGIG in the germline V gene (reference sequence). V was pared by 3 bases and J by 1 base, with 19 bases between. The CDR3 spells CAWSPSPGRMSYEQYF. The DNA for the CDR3 is TGTGCCTGGAGCCCTTCGCCGGGACGGATGTCCTACGAGCAGTACTTC.

The CDR3 loop is CAWSGGQLGYSNQPQHF. In DNA, the CDR3 is TGTGCCTGGAGTGGAGGACAGCTTGGTTATAGCAATCAGCCCCAGCATTTT. The genes are TRBV30 and TRBJ1-5; TRBD1 is a possible D gene (6 bases). Germline V CDR1 and CDR2: GTSNPN, SVGIG (reference sequence). V was shortened by 1 base and J by 0 bases, with 16 bases between the two germline ends. The CDR3 consists of 17 residues.